Each of the 23 T cell receptor beta chains below was sequenced from the same sample in a study of lymphopenia after photon versus proton radiotherapy. Produced via immunoSEQ multiplex PCR; TCRdb's table is partial and in-frame only. The sample contains 35,000 to 50,000 clones, approximately 80% of which appear only once. The material sequenced was peripheral blood, taken from a patient treated with proton-based radiotherapy. The receptors here all came from a woman in her 70s with pancreatic cancer.

The gene calls are TRBV9 and TRBJ2-1; D unresolved. CDR1 and CDR2 from the germline V gene are SGDLS and YYNGEE. The ends were cut back, 0 bases at V and 5 bases at J, with 9 bases in the middle. The CDR3 has 14 amino acids. The DNA for the CDR3 is TGTGCCAGCAGCGTAGGAGGAGATGACAATGAGCAGTTCTTC. It codes for CASSVGGDDNEQFF.

V usage is TRBV30 and J usage is TRBJ2-2; 9 positions match TRBD2. Germline CDR1 is GTSNPN and CDR2 is SVGIG (reference sequence). The ends lost 5 bases at V and 3 bases at J; junction bases unmatched: 7. The CDR3 extends over 15 amino acids. DNA of the CDR3: TGTGCCTGGGGCGCTAGCGGGAAGGACACCGGGGAGCTGTTTTTT. Translated, it gives CAWGASGKDTGELFF.

This clone was counted a single time. In DNA, the CDR3 is TGTGCCAGTAGTCGTCCGGGACTTCAAGAGACCCAGTACTTC. It encodes CASSRPGLQETQYF. The rearrangement uses TRBV19 and TRBJ2-5; maybe TRBD2 (6 bases). The CDR3 is 14 amino acids. The germline gives CDR1 LNHDA, CDR2 SQIVND (reference sequence). Trimming pared 5 bases from V and 2 bases from J, leaving 12 bases between.

The chain is built from TRBV5-1 and TRBJ2-7; D might be TRBD2 (6 bases). Germline V gene sequence: CDR1 SGHRS, CDR2 YFSETQ. This CDR3 is 13 amino acids long. Trimming removed 5 bases from V and 3 bases from J, with 12 bases in between. CDR3 sequence: CASRWGESYEQYF. The CDR3 DNA follows: TGCGCCAGCAGGTGGGGGGAGAGCTACGAGCAGTACTTC.

V gene TRBV7-2 combines with J gene TRBJ1-2; TRBD1 matches 8 bases. With V trimmed by 4 bases and J by 8 bases, 15 bases remained unmatched. Germline V CDR1 and CDR2: SGHTA, FQGNSA. This CDR3 has 16 residues. The CDR3 loop is CASSSSPTTGVEGYTF. CDR3 in DNA: TGTGCCAGCAGCTCGTCACCAACGACAGGGGTGGAAGGCTACACCTTC.

J is TRBJ2-1 and V is TRBV5-1; no firm D call. Trimming stripped 4 bases from V and 0 bases from J, with 8 bases between. The CDR3 extends over 14 amino acids. Germline assignment: CDR1 SGHRS and CDR2 YFSETQ. The CDR3 nucleotides are TGCGCCAGCAGCATTGACCGCTCCTACAATGAGCAGTTCTTC. Protein product: CASSIDRSYNEQFF.

The chain couples TRBV2 to TRBJ1-1; TRBD1 matches at 7 bases. This CDR3 contains 15 residues. Per germline, CDR1 SNHLY and CDR2 FYNNEI. V was pared by 5 bases and J by 1 base, with 7 bases of the junction left unmatched. The CDR3, as DNA: TGTGCCAGCAGTCCACAGACAGGGAGGAACACTGAAGCTTTCTTT. Its translation: CASSPQTGRNTEAFF.

V and J are TRBV5-1 and TRBJ1-1; no definite D call. The germline gives CDR1 SGHRS, CDR2 YFSETQ. The V end was cut by 4 bases, the J end by 4 bases, with 11 bases between. The CDR3 spans 13 residues. The CDR3 DNA reads TGCGCCAGCAGCCGGACCTCTCCCACTGAAGCTTTCTTT. Protein sequence: CASSRTSPTEAFF. Looking up the rest from reference TRBV5-1 and TRBJ1-1 gives the full variable domain: KAGVTQTPRYLIKTRGQQVTLSCSPISGHRSVSWYQQTPGQGLQFLFEYFSETQRNKGNFPGRFSGRQFSNSRSEMNVSTLELGDSALYLCASSRTSPTEAFFGQGTRLTVV.

The rearrangement joins TRBV30 to TRBJ2-3; 7 bases align to TRBD2. CDR1 is GTSNPN, CDR2 SVGIG, per germline (reference sequence). The CDR3 runs 13 residues. V lost 3 bases and J lost 5; bases outside the gene matches: 5. The CDR3 protein is CAWRILAKDTQYF. The DNA for the CDR3 is TGTGCCTGGAGAATACTAGCGAAAGATACGCAGTATTTT. Based on the CDR3 plus reference TRBV30 and TRBJ2-3, the full variable domain is SQTIHQWPATLVQPVGSPLSLECTVEGTSNPNLYWYRQAAGRGLQLLFYSVGIGQISSEVPQNLSASRPQDRQFILSSKKLLLSDSGFYLCAWRILAKDTQYFGPGTRLTVL.

This chain connects TRBV25-1 to TRBJ2-2, with D maybe TRBD1 (6 bases). CDR1 is MGHDK, CDR2 SYGVNS, per germline. The ends were cut back, 5 bases at V and 3 bases at J, with 22 bases in the middle. This CDR3 has 18 residues. In DNA form, the CDR3 reads TGTGCCAGCAGTCCAATTGGCTCAGGACAGCAATACACCGGGGAGCTGTTTTTT. This translates into CASSPIGSGQQYTGELFF.

The chain employs TRBV9 and TRBJ2-1; TRBD2 agrees at 8 bases. V lost 2 bases to trimming and J lost 6 bases; unmatched junction nucleotides: 4. The CDR3 has 14 residues. Looked up from germline, CDR1 is SGDLS and CDR2 is YYNGEE. The CDR3 is CASSVTSGSNEQFF. CDR3 nucleotide sequence: TGTGCCAGCAGCGTTACCAGCGGGAGCAATGAGCAGTTCTTC.

V usage is TRBV28 and J usage is TRBJ1-4, with TRBD1 identical over 8 bases. Germline V lookup: CDR1 MDHEN, CDR2 SYDVKM. Trimming at V came to 3 bases and at J to 8 bases, leaving 8 bases not matched to a gene. This CDR3 region has 15 residues. DNA of the CDR3: TGTGCCAGCAGTTTCCAGGGGGCCGGTGAGGAAAAACTGTTTTTT. Residues: CASSFQGAGEEKLFF.

In its sample, this clone was seen a few times. This rearrangement joins TRBV27 to TRBJ2-1, with 10 bases that match TRBD2. This CDR3 has 17 amino acids. CDR1 is MNHEY and CDR2 is SMNVEV in the germline V gene (reference sequence). The junction had 12 bases not matched to a gene; V was cut back by 3 bases and J by 7 bases. CDR3 in DNA: TGTGCCAGCAGTTTTAAGGCTAGCGGGAGACCGAGGAATGAGCAGTTCTTC. This sequence encodes CASSFKASGRPRNEQFF.

The chain carries TRBV28 and TRBJ1-1; tentatively, D is TRBD1 (5 bases). Trimming took off 6 bases at V and 4 bases at J, with 15 bases between the two ends. CDR1 and CDR2 from the germline V gene are MDHEN and SYDVKM. There are 14 residues in the CDR3. The CDR3 sequence is CASRSPGGVTEAFF. CDR3 DNA: TGTGCCAGCAGAAGCCCGGGGGGGGTCACTGAAGCTTTCTTT. The whole variable domain, filled in from reference TRBV28 and TRBJ1-1, reads DVKVTQSSRYLVKRTGEKVFLECVQDMDHENMFWYRQDPGLGLRLIYFSYDVKMKEKGDIPEGYSVSREKKERFSLILESASTNQTSMYLCASRSPGGVTEAFFGQGTRLTVV.

The chain has TRBV30 and TRBJ2-7, with 10 nucleotides matching TRBD1. Germline CDR1 is GTSNPN and CDR2 is SVGIG (reference sequence). CDR3 length: 14 residues. V was clipped by 1 base and J by 5 bases; unmatched bases: 5. Here the CDR3 DNA reads TGTGCCTGGAGTGCCGGGACAGGGGTTCACGAGCAGTACTTC. Its protein product is CAWSAGTGVHEQYF. Complete variable domain (other parts from reference TRBV30 and TRBJ2-7): SQTIHQWPATLVQPVGSPLSLECTVEGTSNPNLYWYRQAAGRGLQLLFYSVGIGQISSEVPQNLSASRPQDRQFILSSKKLLLSDSGFYLCAWSAGTGVHEQYFGPGTRLTVT.

V usage is TRBV7-9 and J usage is TRBJ1-1; D not certain. Germline loops: CDR1 SEHNR, CDR2 FQNEAQ (reference sequence). Trimming left V 3 bases short and J 0 bases short, with 11 bases between. The CDR3 is 15 amino acids. In DNA, the CDR3 is TGTGCCAGCAGCTTTTACGGAGGACTGAACACTGAAGCTTTCTTT. Its translation: CASSFYGGLNTEAFF.

This clone was seen more than once but under ten times. The J gene is TRBJ2-1, the V gene TRBV7-6, with a possible D match to TRBD1 (6 bases). The CDR3 runs to 14 residues. Germline V CDR1 and CDR2: SGHVS, FNYEAQ. Trimming took 5 bases from V and 7 from J, leaving 15 bases between them. The CDR3 region is CASSREQGRNEQFF. As DNA, the CDR3 is TGTGCCAGCAGCAGAGAACAGGGAAGGAATGAGCAGTTCTTC.

The chain combines TRBV7-9 with TRBJ2-1; 9 bases map to TRBD1. Trimming took 8 bases from V and 6 from J; bases not matched to a gene: 11. The germline V gene encodes CDR1 SEHNR and CDR2 FQNEAQ (reference sequence). This CDR3 spans 15 amino acids. This CDR3 reads CASVLGTGSTNEQFF. The DNA for the CDR3 is TGTGCCAGCGTGTTGGGGACAGGGTCTACCAATGAGCAGTTCTTC.

This clone was found once. The chain has TRBV5-1 and TRBJ1-5; perhaps TRBD1 as D (5 bases). The CDR3 covers 15 residues. Trimming took off 3 bases at V and 6 bases at J, with 16 bases between the two ends. Germline lookup yields CDR1 SGHRS and CDR2 YFSETQ. In nucleotides, the CDR3 is TGCGCCAGCAGCTCGGGAGGGGTTTCAGGTCAGCCCCAGCATTTT. This codes for CASSSGGVSGQPQHF.

The chain employs TRBV19 and TRBJ1-4; the match to TRBD1 covers 9 bases. Germline V lookup: CDR1 LNHDA, CDR2 SQIVND (reference sequence). The V segment lost 1 base and the J segment 8 bases; nucleotides outside the gene matches: 5. This CDR3 region has 15 residues. The CDR3 DNA reads as TGTGCCAGTAGTATAGCCGCGACAGGGGGAGAAAAACTGTTTTTT. Protein product: CASSIAATGGEKLFF. Combining the CDR3 with reference TRBV19 and TRBJ1-4 gives the whole variable domain DGGITQSPKYLFRKEGQNVTLSCEQNLNHDAMYWYRQDPGQGLRLIYYSQIVNDFQKGDIAEGYSVSREKKESFPLTVTSAQKNPTAFYLCASSIAATGGEKLFFGSGTQLSVL.

The chain carries TRBV19 and TRBJ2-2, with 8 bases identical to TRBD1. Trimming at V came to 5 bases and at J to 3 bases, leaving 2 bases not matched to a gene. The CDR3 has 14 amino acids. The germline V gene has CDR1 LNHDA and CDR2 SQIVND (reference sequence). The CDR3 region is CASSDRGDTGELFF. The CDR3 DNA reads as TGTGCCAGTAGTGACAGGGGTGACACCGGGGAGCTGTTTTTT.

The chain carries TRBV5-4 and TRBJ1-1; no clear D gene. Trimming shortened V by 0 bases and J by 1 base, and 7 bases separated the two germline ends. Germline CDR1 is SGHNT and CDR2 is YYREEE (reference sequence). The CDR3 has 14 amino acids. The CDR3: CASSLGPQNTEAFF. The DNA of the CDR3 is TGTGCCAGCAGCTTGGGGCCCCAGAACACTGAAGCTTTCTTT.

The genes are TRBV7-9 and TRBJ1-5; a weak D match, TRBD1 (5 bases). This CDR3 has 15 amino acids. V dropped 4 bases and J dropped 0 bases, with 10 bases sitting between them. CDR1 SEHNR and CDR2 FQNEAQ come from the germline V gene (reference sequence). Written as DNA, the CDR3 is TGTGCCAGCAGCTCCTGGGGCAGTAGCAATCAGCCCCAGCATTTT. Its protein is CASSSWGSSNQPQHF.